What follows describes a single T cell receptor beta chain. RNA transcripts provided the source from which TCR beta CDR3 regions were amplified. The HTBI set primed first-round TCR CDR3 RT-PCR. TCRdb reprocessed the multiplex PCR reads with MiXCR, giving one entry per CDR3 protein. The data hold hundreds of thousands of distinct CDR3 sequences, with roughly 13% observed a single time. Enrolled ophthalmopathy patients presented with a Clinical Activity Score of at least 3, a NOSPECS grade of at least 4, and disease duration under 3 months. Per the germline V gene, CDR1 is MNHNS and CDR2 is SASEGT. The junction had 11 bases not matched to a gene; V was cut back by 5 bases and J by 6 bases. This CDR3 spans 15 amino acids. This specimen comes from a study of T cells in Graves' hyperthyroidism and ophthalmopathy.

This sequence originates from a woman in her thirties or forties with Graves' ophthalmopathy. The chain combines TRBV6-1 with TRBJ2-7; 9 nucleotides line up with TRBD2. What was sequenced was blood. The CDR3 coding sequence is TGTGCCAGCAGTAGACGTGGCGGGAGGGCCCTCGAGCAGTACTTC. It is translated as CASSRRGGRALEQYF.